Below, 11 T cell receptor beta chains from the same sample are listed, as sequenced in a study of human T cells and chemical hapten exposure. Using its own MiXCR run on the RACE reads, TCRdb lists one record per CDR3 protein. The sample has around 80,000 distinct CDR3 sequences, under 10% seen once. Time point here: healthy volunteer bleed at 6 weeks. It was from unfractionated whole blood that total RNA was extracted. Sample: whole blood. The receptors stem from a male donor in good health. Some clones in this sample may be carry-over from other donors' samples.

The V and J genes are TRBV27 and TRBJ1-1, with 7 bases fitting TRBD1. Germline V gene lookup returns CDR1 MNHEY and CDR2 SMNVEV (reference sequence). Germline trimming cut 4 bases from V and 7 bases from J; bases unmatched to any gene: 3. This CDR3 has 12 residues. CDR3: CASSYDRVEAFF. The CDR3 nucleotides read TGTGCCAGCAGTTATGACAGGGTTGAAGCTTTCTTT.

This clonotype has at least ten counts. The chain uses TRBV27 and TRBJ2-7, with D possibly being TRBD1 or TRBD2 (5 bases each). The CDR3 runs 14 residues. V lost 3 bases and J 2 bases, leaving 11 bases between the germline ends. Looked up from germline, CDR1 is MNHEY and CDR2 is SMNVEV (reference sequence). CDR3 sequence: CASSFRGRAYEQYF. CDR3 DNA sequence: TGTGCCAGCAGTTTTCGGGGCAGGGCCTACGAGCAGTACTTC.

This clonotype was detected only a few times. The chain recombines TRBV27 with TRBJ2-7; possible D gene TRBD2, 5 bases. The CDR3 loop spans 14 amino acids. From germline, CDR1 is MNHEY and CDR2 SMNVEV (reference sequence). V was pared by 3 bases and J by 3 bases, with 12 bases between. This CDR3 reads CASSLWPGSYEQYF. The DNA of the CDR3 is TGTGCCAGCAGTTTGTGGCCTGGGAGCTACGAGCAGTACTTC.

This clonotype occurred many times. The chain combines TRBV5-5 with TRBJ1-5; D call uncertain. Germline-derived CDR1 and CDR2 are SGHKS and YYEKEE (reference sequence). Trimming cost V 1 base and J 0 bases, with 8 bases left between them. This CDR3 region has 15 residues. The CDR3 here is CASSLSQNSNQPQHF. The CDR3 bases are TGTGCCAGCAGCTTGAGCCAAAATAGCAATCAGCCCCAGCATTTT.

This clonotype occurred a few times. The DNA for the CDR3 is TGTGCCAGCAGTGGGCCGAGCGGGAGCTTTGGCGAGCAGTACTTC. Translation gives CASSGPSGSFGEQYF. The rearrangement joins TRBV25-1 to TRBJ2-7, with TRBD2 matching over 8 bases. The V gene's germline CDR1 is MGHDK and CDR2 SYGVNS. V trimming: 4 bases; J trimming: 6 bases; junction bases outside the gene matches: 11. This CDR3 has 15 amino acids.

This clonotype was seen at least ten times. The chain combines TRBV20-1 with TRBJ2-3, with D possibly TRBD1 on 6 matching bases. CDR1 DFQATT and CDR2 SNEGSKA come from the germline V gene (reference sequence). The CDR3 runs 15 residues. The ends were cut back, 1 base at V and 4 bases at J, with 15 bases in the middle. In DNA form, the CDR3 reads TGCAGTGCTAGAGTTCTCCAGGGGTCGGCAGATACGCAGTATTTT. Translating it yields CSARVLQGSADTQYF.

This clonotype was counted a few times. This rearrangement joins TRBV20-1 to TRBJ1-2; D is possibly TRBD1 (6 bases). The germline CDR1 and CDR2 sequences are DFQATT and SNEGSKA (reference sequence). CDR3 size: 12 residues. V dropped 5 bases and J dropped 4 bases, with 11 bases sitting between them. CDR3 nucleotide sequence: TGCAGTGCTCAACAGGGTGGCTATGGCTACACCTTC. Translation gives CSAQQGGYGYTF.

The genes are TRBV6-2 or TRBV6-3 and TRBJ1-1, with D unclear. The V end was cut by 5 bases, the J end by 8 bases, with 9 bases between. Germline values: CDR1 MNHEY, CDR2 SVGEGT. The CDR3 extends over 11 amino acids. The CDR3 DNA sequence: TGTGCCAGCAGTCGAGGACGAGAAGCTTTCTTT. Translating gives CASSRGREAFF.

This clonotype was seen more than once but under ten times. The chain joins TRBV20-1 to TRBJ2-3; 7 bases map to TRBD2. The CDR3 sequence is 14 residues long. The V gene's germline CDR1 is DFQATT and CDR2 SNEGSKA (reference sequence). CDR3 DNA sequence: TGCACCGTCCCGGGGGGTAGTAGTACAGATACGCAGTATTTT. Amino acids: CTVPGGSSTDTQYF.

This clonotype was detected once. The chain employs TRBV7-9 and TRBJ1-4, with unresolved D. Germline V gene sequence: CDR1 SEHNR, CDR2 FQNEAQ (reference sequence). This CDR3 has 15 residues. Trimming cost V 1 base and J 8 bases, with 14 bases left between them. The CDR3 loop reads CASSLVTTSEEKLFF. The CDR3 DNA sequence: TGTGCCAGCAGCTTAGTGACTACTTCAGAGGAAAAACTGTTTTTT.

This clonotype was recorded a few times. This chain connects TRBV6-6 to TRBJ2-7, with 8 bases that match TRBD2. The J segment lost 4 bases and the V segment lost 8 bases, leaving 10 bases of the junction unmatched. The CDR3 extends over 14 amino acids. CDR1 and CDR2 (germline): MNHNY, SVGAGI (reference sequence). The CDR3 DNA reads TGTGCCAGCGGGGACCGGGGGGGAGCTTACGAGCAGTACTTC. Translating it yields CASGDRGGAYEQYF.